This is a list of T cell receptor beta chains from one sample in a study of T cell responses to AZD1222 COVID-19 vaccine. Assay: immunoSEQ multiplex PCR; the TCRdb copy retains only in-frame clones and omits some. The table has 150,000 to 200,000 clones, 92% seen once. Sample: peripheral blood, taken 28 days after the second AZD1222 dose. The origin of the receptors is an adult who received the AZD1222 COVID-19 vaccine. Both conserved end residues are part of each CDR3. D genes are given only for firm matches. The size of a clone is reported for some rows only, either as once, few or many, or as a class for expanded clones.

v_call	d_call	j_call	clone_size	cdr3_aa	cdr3_nt
TRBV5-1	.	TRBJ1-1	few	CASSLLFQGEAFF	TGCGCCAGCAGCTTGTTGTTTCAGGGAGAAGCTTTCTTT
TRBV11-2	TRBD1	TRBJ2-2	.	CASSSLDRVYTGELFF	TGTGCCAGCAGCTCGCTGGACAGGGTTTACACCGGGGAGCTGTTTTTT
TRBV19	.	TRBJ1-2	.	CASSIDILAGRGYGYTF	TGTGCCAGTAGTATTGACATCCTGGCCGGTAGGGGCTATGGCTACACCTTC
TRBV10-3	.	TRBJ2-7	.	CASRWSLYLRYEQYF	TGTGCCTCCCGTTGGTCCCTATACCTACGATACGAGCAGTACTTC
TRBV11-2	.	TRBJ1-2	once	CASSAREFRNYGYTF	TGTGCCAGCAGCGCAAGGGAGTTTCGAAACTATGGCTACACCTTC
TRBV4-1	TRBD2	TRBJ2-3	.	CASSQDPLLAGKSTDTQYF	TGCGCCAGCAGCCAAGATCCCCTCTTAGCGGGGAAAAGCACAGATACGCAGTATTTT
TRBV2	TRBD2	TRBJ2-1	.	CASSPSGLRNEQFF	TGTGCCAGCAGTCCTTCGGGACTACGGAATGAGCAGTTCTTC
TRBV5-1	TRBD1	TRBJ2-1	.	CASTTGTGGYNEQFF	TGCGCCAGCACCACCGGGACAGGGGGTTACAATGAGCAGTTCTTC
TRBV6-6	.	TRBJ1-6	few	CASSQGNYNSPLHF	TGTGCCAGCAGTCAGGGAAACTATAATTCACCCCTCCACTTT
TRBV6-2/TRBV6-3	TRBD1	TRBJ1-5	.	CASSRDRVGPSNQPQHF	TGTGCCAGCAGCCGAGACAGGGTGGGCCCAAGCAATCAGCCCCAGCATTTT
TRBV7-2	.	TRBJ2-3	.	CASRGAPNTQYF	TGTGCCAGCAGAGGGGCCCCGAATACGCAGTATTTT
TRBV29-1	TRBD1	TRBJ2-3	.	CSGTGIADTQYF	TGCAGCGGGACAGGGATCGCAGATACGCAGTATTTT
TRBV3-1/TRBV3-2	TRBD2	TRBJ2-3	.	CASSRTSGSTDTQYF	TGTGCCAGCAGCCGGACTAGCGGTAGCACAGATACGCAGTATTTT
TRBV5-1	TRBD1	TRBJ1-1	.	CASSSRTGGDTEAFF	TGCGCCAGCAGCTCACGGACAGGAGGGGACACTGAAGCTTTCTTT
TRBV5-8	TRBD2	TRBJ2-2	.	CASSPPGTIALRELFF	TGTGCCAGCAGCCCCCCAGGGACTATAGCACTCCGGGAGCTGTTTTTT
TRBV5-1	TRBD1	TRBJ1-6	.	CASSLHPTGPNSPLHF	TGCGCCAGCAGCTTACACCCGACAGGGCCTAATTCACCCCTCCACTTT
TRBV2	.	TRBJ2-5	.	CASSPRTTQETQYF	TGTGCCAGCAGCCCCCGGACTACCCAAGAGACCCAGTACTTC
TRBV9	TRBD1	TRBJ1-2	.	CASSVEQGDYGYTF	TGTGCCAGCAGCGTAGAACAGGGGGACTATGGCTACACCTTC
TRBV27	.	TRBJ2-5	.	CASGRQRGQETQYF	TGTGCTTCAGGCCGCCAGAGAGGCCAAGAGACCCAGTACTTC
TRBV5-1	.	TRBJ1-4	.	CASSLAQGNEKLFF	TGCGCCAGCAGCTTGGCCCAAGGGAATGAAAAACTGTTTTTT
TRBV7-9	.	TRBJ1-2	.	CASSLAGNYGYTF	TGTGCCAGCAGCTTGGCGGGGAACTATGGCTACACCTTC
TRBV4-1	.	TRBJ1-3	.	CASSPWGSAGNTIYF	TGCGCCAGCAGCCCGTGGGGAAGTGCTGGAAACACCATATATTTT
TRBV29-1	.	TRBJ2-3	.	CAGGRGHADTQYF	TGTGCGGGGGGCAGGGGGCATGCAGATACGCAGTATTTT
TRBV7-9	.	TRBJ2-3	.	CASKSGMTINTDTQYF	TGTGCCAGCAAGTCGGGGATGACTATAAACACAGATACGCAGTATTTT
TRBV19	.	TRBJ1-6	.	CASSIGGRGKSPLHF	TGTGCCAGTAGTATAGGCGGCAGGGGAAAATCACCCCTCCACTTT
TRBV6-1	.	TRBJ1-2	.	CASSEYQAQDYGYTF	TGTGCCAGCAGTGAGTACCAGGCTCAGGACTATGGCTACACCTTC
TRBV7-2	TRBD2	TRBJ2-7	.	CASSSGLAGAYEQYF	TGTGCCAGCAGCTCCGGACTAGCGGGGGCCTACGAGCAGTACTTC
TRBV7-2	.	TRBJ1-5	.	CASSLGLWSNQPQHF	TGTGCCAGCAGCTTAGGCTTGTGGAGTAATCAGCCCCAGCATTTT
TRBV7-3	TRBD2	TRBJ2-1	.	CASSPSLADYNEQFF	TGTGCCAGCAGCCCTTCACTAGCGGACTACAATGAGCAGTTCTTC
TRBV9	TRBD1	TRBJ1-4	.	CASSVGGTGNEKLFF	TGTGCCAGCAGCGTAGGAGGGACAGGCAATGAAAAACTGTTTTTT
TRBV6-6	.	TRBJ1-2	.	CASSSQRAYGYTF	TGTGCCAGCAGTTCCCAAAGGGCCTATGGCTACACCTTC
TRBV9	.	TRBJ1-6	.	CASSALVGPLHF	TGTGCCAGCAGCGCACTCGTAGGCCCCCTCCACTTT
TRBV6-1	TRBD2	TRBJ2-2	once	CASSGLAGGPGELFF	TGTGCCAGCAGTGGACTAGCGGGGGGGCCCGGGGAGCTGTTTTTT
TRBV7-8	.	TRBJ1-2	.	CASSFEGTRGYTF	TGTGCCAGCAGCTTCGAGGGTACACGGGGCTACACCTTC
TRBV7-9	.	TRBJ1-2	.	CASSSSFGYTF	TGTGCCAGCAGCTCCAGTTTTGGCTACACCTTC
TRBV5-1	.	TRBJ1-2	.	CASSFRVGDYGYTF	TGCGCCAGCAGCTTTAGGGTGGGGGACTATGGCTACACCTTC
TRBV2	.	TRBJ2-3	.	CASSLSTDTQYF	TGTGCCAGCAGTCTCAGCACAGATACGCAGTATTTT
TRBV29-1	.	TRBJ2-1	.	CSAGDEQFF	TGCAGCGCGGGGGATGAGCAGTTCTTC
TRBV12-5	TRBD1	TRBJ2-7	.	CASGLGPETGKQYF	TGTGCTAGTGGTTTGGGCCCTGAGACAGGGAAGCAGTACTTC
TRBV12-5	.	TRBJ1-5	.	CASGFWGYSNQPQHF	TGTGCTAGTGGTTTTTGGGGGTATAGCAATCAGCCCCAGCATTTT
TRBV29-1	TRBD2	TRBJ2-6	.	CSVAGGLGANVLTF	TGCAGCGTTGCGGGGGGGCTTGGGGCCAACGTCCTGACTTTC
TRBV19	.	TRBJ2-1	.	CASRGGESSYNEQFF	TGTGCCAGTAGAGGGGGGGAGAGCTCCTACAATGAGCAGTTCTTC
TRBV12-3/TRBV12-4	TRBD1	TRBJ2-1	.	CASSSNPGQRFF	TGTGCCAGCAGTTCTAATCCGGGACAGAGGTTCTTC
TRBV5-5	.	TRBJ1-5	.	CASSFWGAVNNQPQHF	TGTGCCAGCAGCTTTTGGGGGGCAGTTAACAATCAGCCCCAGCATTTT
TRBV11-2	.	TRBJ2-7	.	CASSLDPLAYEQYF	TGTGCCAGCAGCTTAGATCCATTGGCCTACGAGCAGTACTTC
TRBV6-5	.	TRBJ1-2	.	CASSYRMGNGDYGYTF	TGTGCCAGCAGTTACAGGATGGGCAACGGAGACTATGGCTACACCTTC
TRBV6-5	.	TRBJ1-2	.	CASRTVSNYGYTF	TGTGCCAGCAGGACAGTGTCTAACTATGGCTACACCTTC
TRBV7-9	.	TRBJ2-1	.	CASSLANEQFF	TGTGCCAGCAGCTTAGCGAATGAGCAGTTCTTC
TRBV19	.	TRBJ1-5	.	CASSIWEGSNQPQHF	TGTGCCAGTAGTATCTGGGAGGGTAGCAATCAGCCCCAGCATTTT
TRBV29-1	TRBD1	TRBJ1-2	.	CSVRTGSNYGYTF	TGCAGCGTTAGGACAGGGTCTAACTATGGCTACACCTTC